The source of this TCR beta chain is a study of post-analysis software for immune sequencing data. The study's findings and limits: Controls had lower frequencies than patients of a handful of TRBV segments, which included TRBV5-6, TRBV5-1 and TRBV20-1.

Unique-molecular-identifier-tagged TCR beta cDNA libraries were used. Using its own MiXCR run on the PCR reads, TCRdb lists one record per CDR3 protein. The sample has a few hundred thousand distinct CDR3 sequences, 30% to 45% seen once. This CDR3 is built from 16 residues. Trimming removed 3 bases at V and 1 base at J, with 16 bases between. Turning to this clonotype: Its matching antigen is unknown.

The clonotype comes from a girl aged 10 to 17 with multiple sclerosis. The sample consisted of blood. The chain has TRBV7-1 and TRBJ2-7, with D possibly called TRBD1 or TRBD2 (5 bases each). TRBV7-1 is given ORF status, its function remaining uncertain. CDR3 sequence: CASSSVTGRLSYEQYF. In DNA, the CDR3 is TGTGCCAGCAGCTCCGTTACGGGACGCCTATCCTACGAGCAGTACTTC.